This TCR beta chain was captured in a study of OX40 agonist ivuxolimab in advanced cancers. Only in-frame clones appear in the TCRdb table, and some are missing; sequencing was by immunoSEQ multiplex PCR. The table records fewer than 90,000 clones, approximately 86% of them present only once. Patients were ruled out by autoimmune disease history or systemic immunosuppression. This clone appeared a single time. CDR3 length equals 15 residues. Germline V gene lookup returns CDR1 SEHNR and CDR2 FQNEAQ (reference sequence). Trimming took 2 bases from V and 5 from J, leaving 15 bases between them. The rearrangement uses TRBV7-9 and TRBJ1-1, with TRBD1 as a possible D gene (5 bases). Specimen: CD4+ or CD8+ T cells sorted from blood, collected in a trial of the OX40 agonist ivuxolimab. This TCR came from an adult with an advanced solid tumor such as melanoma, head and neck, liver or kidney cancer. This CDR3 reads CASSLRGDAQTEAFF. For the CDR3, the DNA is TGTGCCAGCAGCTTACGGGGGGACGCCCAAACTGAAGCTTTCTTT.